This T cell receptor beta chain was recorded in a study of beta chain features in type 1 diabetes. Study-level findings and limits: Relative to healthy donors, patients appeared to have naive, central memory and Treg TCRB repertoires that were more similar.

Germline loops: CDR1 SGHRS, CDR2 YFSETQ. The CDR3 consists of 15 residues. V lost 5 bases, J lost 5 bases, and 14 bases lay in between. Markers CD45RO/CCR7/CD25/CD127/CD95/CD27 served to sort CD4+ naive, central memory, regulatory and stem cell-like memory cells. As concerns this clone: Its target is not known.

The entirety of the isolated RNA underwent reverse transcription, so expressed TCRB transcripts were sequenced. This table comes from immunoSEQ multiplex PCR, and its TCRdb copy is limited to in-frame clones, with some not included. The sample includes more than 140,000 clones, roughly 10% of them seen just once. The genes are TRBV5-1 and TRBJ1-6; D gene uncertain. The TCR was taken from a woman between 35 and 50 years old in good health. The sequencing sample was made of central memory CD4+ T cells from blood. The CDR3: CASRLEGGNNSPLHF. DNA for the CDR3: TGCGCCAGCAGGCTCGAAGGCGGCAATAATTCACCCCTCCACTTT.